This TCR beta chain appears in the sequencing data of a study of molecular identifiers for immune sequencing clone quantification. Bulk TCR libraries were made with methods that had been previously described and with listed TCR primers. TCRdb re-called the PCR reads through MiXCR, storing one row per CDR3 protein. The data contain 550,000 to 750,000 distinct CDR3 sequences, around 20% of them singletons. Trimming removed 8 bases at V and 10 bases at J, with 9 bases between. This CDR3 region has 10 residues. With 10%, 30% or 50% of RNA, about 20,000 to 1,100,000 naive CD8 T cells were sequenced. Sorting recovered naive CD8 T cells on a CD8+CD4-CCR7+CD45RA+ profile. In the case of this clonotype: Its antigen is as yet unknown.

Study-level findings and limits: The study found clones above 20 RNA copies held over 97% of effector molecules and under 1% in naive cells.

Sample: naive CD8+ T cells from blood, with Jurkat cell RNA spiked in. Regarding subset: FACS-sorted CD8+CD4-CCR7+CD45RA+ naive T cells. This TCR was recovered from a human donor in good health. Some libraries in this study had Jurkat cell RNA spiked in. The chain carries TRBV12-3 or TRBV12-4 and TRBJ2-1; D is possibly TRBD1 (7 bases). The CDR3 sequence: CASAGQEQFF. The DNA for the CDR3 is TGTGCCAGCGCGGGACAGGAGCAGTTCTTC.